Listed here are 25 T cell receptor beta chains from one sample, sequenced in a study of CD8+ T cells in alopecia areata. RNA extraction and reverse transcription yielded cDNA as sequencing template. Assay: immunoSEQ multiplex PCR; the TCRdb copy retains only in-frame clones and omits some. The table records 150,000 to 200,000 clones, roughly 61% of them present only once. Treatment meaning: oral pan-JAK inhibitor, 5-10 mg twice daily. The sequencing here drew on CD8+ T cells sorted from blood, taken at week 24, from a patient treated with tofacitinib. These receptors were obtained from a human donor with alopecia areata.

In DNA, the CDR3 is TGTGCCAGCAGCTTAGGGACAGGGAATGAAAAACTGTTTTTT. Protein: CASSLGTGNEKLFF. V gene TRBV5-6 combines with J gene TRBJ1-4; 9 bases match TRBD1. Trimming removed 2 bases from V and 5 bases from J; junction bases left unmatched: 1. The CDR3 consists of 14 residues. CDR1 and CDR2 (germline): SGHDT, YYEEEE.

V is TRBV5-1 and J is TRBJ2-5; D not resolved. CDR3 length equals 14 residues. In germline, CDR1 is SGHRS, CDR2 YFSETQ. V lost 4 bases and J lost 4, with 14 bases in between. The CDR3 bases are TGCGCCAGCAGCATCCGGCGTAGTAGAGAGACCCAGTACTTC. Translating it yields CASSIRRSRETQYF.

CDR3: CASSSGPGTEAFF. DNA for the CDR3: TGTGCCAGCAGTTCTGGACCCGGCACTGAAGCTTTCTTT. The rearrangement links TRBV6-5 to TRBJ1-1; no definite D call. The CDR3 extends over 13 amino acids. V lost 4 bases and J lost 4, with 10 bases in between. Germline V lookup: CDR1 MNHEY, CDR2 SVGAGI.

Written as DNA, the CDR3 is TGTGCCAGCAGTCCGACTACTTGGACAGGGCTTCTTTCACCCCTCCACTTT. This encodes CASSPTTWTGLLSPLHF. The chain uses TRBV28 and TRBJ1-6; TRBD1 matches 8 bases. The CDR3 runs to 17 residues. CDR1 is MDHEN, CDR2 SYDVKM, per germline. V was pared by 5 bases and J by 9 bases, with 15 bases of the junction left unmatched. The full variable domain, rest sourced from reference TRBV28 and TRBJ1-6, is DVKVTQSSRYLVKRTGEKVFLECVQDMDHENMFWYRQDPGLGLRLIYFSYDVKMKEKGDIPEGYSVSREKKERFSLILESASTNQTSMYLCASSPTTWTGLLSPLHFGNGTRLTVT.

The V and J genes are TRBV13 and TRBJ2-3; the D call may be TRBD1 or TRBD2 (7 bases each). Deletions cut 10 bases from V and 3 bases from J, with 14 bases between. This CDR3 region has 13 residues. Germline CDR1 PRHDT, CDR2 FYEKMQ (reference sequence). DNA for the CDR3: TGTGCCACCAGGGGGGGTTTGACAGATACGCAGTATTTT. Its protein product is CATRGGLTDTQYF.

This chain connects TRBV4-1 to TRBJ2-7; TRBD2 agrees at 7 bases. The V gene end was trimmed by 4 bases and the J gene end by 0 bases; junction bases not matched to a gene: 6. CDR1 is MGHRA, CDR2 YSYEKL, per germline. This CDR3 contains 15 residues. The chain's CDR3 is CASSPGTTSSYEQYF. The CDR3 DNA reads TGCGCCAGCAGCCCGGGGACTACGAGCTCCTACGAGCAGTACTTC.

This clone was picked up a small number of times. The sample carries other DNA sequences with the same CDR3. The V call is TRBV7-9, the J call TRBJ2-7; no reliable D call. Trimming took 1 base from V and 1 from J, leaving 2 bases between them. The V gene's germline CDR1 is SEHNR and CDR2 FQNEAQ (reference sequence). The CDR3 contains 12 residues. CDR3 region: CASSLGSYEQYF. CDR3 nucleotides: TGTGCCAGCAGCTTAGGGTCCTACGAGCAGTACTTC. The whole variable domain, remainder taken from reference TRBV7-9 and TRBJ2-7, is DTGVSQNPRHKITKRGQNVTFRCDPISEHNRLYWYRQTLGQGPEFLTYFQNEAQLEKSRLLSDRFSAERPKGSFSTLEIQRTEQGDSAMYLCASSLGSYEQYFGPGTRLTVT.

This clone was seen a handful of times. V usage is TRBV10-3 and J usage is TRBJ2-5, with D uncertain. The ends were cut back, 3 bases at V and 1 base at J, with 9 bases in the middle. The CDR3 totals 14 residues. Per germline, CDR1 ENHRY and CDR2 SYGVKD. The CDR3 coding sequence is TGTGCCATCAGTGACTACAGAGTCCAAGAGACCCAGTACTTC. Its translation: CAISDYRVQETQYF.

This chain joins TRBV9 and TRBJ1-2; 9 bases map to TRBD1. Per the germline V gene, CDR1 is SGDLS and CDR2 is YYNGEE. Trimming at V came to 3 bases and at J to 6 bases, leaving 9 bases not matched to a gene. CDR3 length: 15 residues. The CDR3 spells CASSGTGGANNGYTF. CDR3 coding DNA: TGTGCCAGCAGCGGTACAGGGGGCGCGAATAATGGCTACACCTTC.

The chain employs TRBV30 and TRBJ1-1, with D unclear. The CDR3 runs to 14 residues. V was pared by 0 bases and J by 0 bases, with 8 bases between. CDR1 GTSNPN and CDR2 SVGIG come from the germline V gene (reference sequence). CDR3 nucleotides: TGTGCCTGGAGTGTTGATCTCATGAACACTGAAGCTTTCTTT. It translates to CAWSVDLMNTEAFF.

This clone was found once. Other DNA sequences in this specimen translate into the identical CDR3. The genes are TRBV20-1 and TRBJ2-1; D remains ambiguous. Per the germline V gene, CDR1 is DFQATT and CDR2 is SNEGSKA (reference sequence). The germline V and J ends were trimmed by 6 bases and 4 bases, with 7 bases remaining between them. The CDR3 totals 11 residues. Here the CDR3 DNA reads TGCAGTGCCCCAAGGTACAATGAGCAGTTCTTC. Its protein is CSAPRYNEQFF.

In regard to this clone: The same CDR3 can be traced to other DNA sequences in this sample. The gene calls are TRBV19 and TRBJ2-7; D gene unclear. V lost 8 bases, J lost 3 bases, and 8 bases lay in between. The CDR3 runs to 11 residues. The germline V gene has CDR1 LNHDA and CDR2 SQIVND (reference sequence). DNA of the CDR3: TGTGCCAGTTCAACGGGCTACGAGCAGTACTTC. Residues: CASSTGYEQYF.

V and J are TRBV13 and TRBJ2-5; 9 bases align to TRBD2. This CDR3 is built from 14 residues. The ends lost 5 bases at V and 3 bases at J; junction bases unmatched: 4. Germline CDR1 reads PRHDT; CDR2 reads FYEKMQ (reference sequence). As DNA, the CDR3 is TGTGCCAGCAGCATAAGGACTAGCGAAGAGACCCAGTACTTC. It is translated as CASSIRTSEETQYF.

The chain employs TRBV9 and TRBJ2-3, with TRBD1 as a possible D gene (6 bases). The V end was cut by 2 bases, the J end by 3 bases, with 13 bases between. The CDR3 runs to 15 residues. Germline values: CDR1 SGDLS, CDR2 YYNGEE. The CDR3 protein is CASSVQGFPTDTQYF. In DNA, the CDR3 is TGTGCCAGCAGCGTCCAGGGGTTCCCTACAGATACGCAGTATTTT.

The gene calls are TRBV2 and TRBJ2-4, with TRBD2 matching 8 bases. The length of the CDR3 is 16 residues. In germline, CDR1 is SNHLY, CDR2 FYNNEI. V lost 1 base to trimming and J lost 6 bases; unmatched junction nucleotides: 8. CDR3 sequence (DNA): TGTGCCAGCAGTGAAGGGTGGCGGGAGGCGGCAAACATTCAGTACTTC. Translated: CASSEGWREAANIQYF.

This sequence joins TRBV10-3 and TRBJ2-7, with 12 bases that match TRBD1. The junction had 10 bases not matched to a gene; V was cut back by 4 bases and J by 3 bases. The CDR3 is 17 amino acids. Germline-derived CDR1 and CDR2 are ENHRY and SYGVKD. This chain's CDR3 is CAISVGTGGPSDYEQYF. CDR3 nucleotide sequence: TGTGCCATCAGTGTTGGGACAGGGGGCCCATCGGACTACGAGCAGTACTTC.

This clone was counted a few times. The chain is built from TRBV7-9 and TRBJ2-2, with 11 bases lining up with TRBD2. Germline trimming cut 4 bases from V and 6 bases from J; bases unmatched to any gene: 7. Germline V gene sequence: CDR1 SEHNR, CDR2 FQNEAQ (reference sequence). The CDR3 sequence is 16 residues long. The DNA for the CDR3 is TGTGCCAGCAGCTATCCGGGACTAGCGGTCGCCGGGGAGCTGTTTTTT. Translating gives CASSYPGLAVAGELFF. Full variable domain (missing parts from reference TRBV7-9 and TRBJ2-2): DTGVSQNPRHKITKRGQNVTFRCDPISEHNRLYWYRQTLGQGPEFLTYFQNEAQLEKSRLLSDRFSAERPKGSFSTLEIQRTEQGDSAMYLCASSYPGLAVAGELFFGEGSRLTVL.

The rearrangement links TRBV7-9 to TRBJ2-1; D gene ambiguous. Germline CDR1 and CDR2: SEHNR and FQNEAQ (reference sequence). The CDR3 extends over 15 amino acids. Trimming shortened V by 1 base and J by 5 bases, and 12 bases separated the two germline ends. The CDR3 DNA sequence: TGTGCCAGCAGCTTAGTTTCAGGCAGGCACAATGAGCAGTTCTTC. It specifies CASSLVSGRHNEQFF.

The rearrangement uses TRBV2 and TRBJ2-7, with 10 bases lining up with TRBD2. The ends lost 7 bases at V and 2 bases at J; junction bases unmatched: 8. This CDR3 is 15 amino acids long. From germline, CDR1 is SNHLY and CDR2 FYNNEI. The CDR3 region has the DNA TGTGCCAGCAATCAGGCTAGCGGGGGAACCTACGAGCAGTACTTC. This codes for CASNQASGGTYEQYF.

This clone was observed once. The V gene is TRBV15, the J gene TRBJ2-3, with 9 bases fitting TRBD1. Germline CDR1 and CDR2: LNHNV and YYDKDF (reference sequence). J lost 2 bases, V lost 1 base, and 4 bases had no gene match. This CDR3 is 16 amino acids long. The CDR3 DNA reads TGTGCCACCAGCAGAGTTGGGACAGGGAACACAGATACGCAGTATTTT. Its protein is CATSRVGTGNTDTQYF. Combining the CDR3 with reference TRBV15 and TRBJ2-3 gives the whole variable domain DAMVIQNPRYQVTQFGKPVTLSCSQTLNHNVMYWYQQKSSQAPKLLFHYYDKDFNNEADTPDNFQSRRPNTSFCFLDIRSPGLGDTAMYLCATSRVGTGNTDTQYFGPGTRLTVL.

The chain joins TRBV4-1 to TRBJ2-7, with D tentatively TRBD1 (5 bases). There are 15 residues in the CDR3. Germline V lookup: CDR1 MGHRA, CDR2 YSYEKL. Trimming stripped 0 bases from V and 2 bases from J, with 11 bases between. CDR3 DNA sequence: TGCGCCAGCAGCCAAGATTGGCGCAGGGCCTACGAGCAGTACTTC. It specifies CASSQDWRRAYEQYF.

This clone was counted a few times. The chain is built from TRBV30 and TRBJ2-6, with D maybe TRBD1 (6 bases). The CDR3 is 16 amino acids. V was cut by 8 bases and J by 0 bases, with 17 bases left in between. Germline V gene lookup returns CDR1 GTSNPN and CDR2 SVGIG (reference sequence). Here the CDR3 DNA reads TGTGCCCGCTCGTTTCGGACAGCCTCTGGGGCCAACGTCCTGACTTTC. This codes for CARSFRTASGANVLTF.

This clone was seen only a few times. The V call is TRBV30, the J call TRBJ2-3, with a tentative D call TRBD2 (6 bases). The germline CDR1 and CDR2 sequences are GTSNPN and SVGIG (reference sequence). This CDR3 comprises 13 residues. Trimming left V 5 bases short and J 4 bases short, with 13 bases between. The CDR3 DNA follows: TGTGCCTGGGCGGAGGGCTCGGCAGATACGCAGTATTTT. It yields the protein CAWAEGSADTQYF.

This sequence joins TRBV30 and TRBJ1-2; weak D call: TRBD1 (5 bases). With 3 bases removed from V and 4 bases from J, the gap between germline ends came to 21 bases. The CDR3 sequence is 16 residues long. CDR1 and CDR2 (germline): GTSNPN, SVGIG (reference sequence). The CDR3 DNA reads TGTGCCTGGAGCCTACGGATAGGGGCCGGACGCTATGGCTACACCTTC. It yields the protein CAWSLRIGAGRYGYTF.

This clone was seen only a few times. The rearrangement uses TRBV29-1 and TRBJ2-7; 8 positions match TRBD1. With V trimmed by 7 bases and J by 2 bases, 4 bases remained unmatched. Germline CDR1 SQVTM, CDR2 ANQGSEA. This CDR3 region has 12 residues. CDR3 residues: CSAGGQPYEQYF. CDR3 sequence (DNA): TGCAGCGCAGGGGGCCAACCCTACGAGCAGTACTTC.